These T cell receptor beta chains were read from a single sample in a study of immune evolution from preneoplasia to lung adenocarcinoma. Only in-frame clones appear in the TCRdb table, and some are missing; sequencing was by immunoSEQ multiplex PCR. The table records roughly 9,200 clones, over 75% of them present only once. Sequencing used FFPE minimally invasive lung adenocarcinoma tissue. These receptors were collected from an older donor with lung adenocarcinoma. CDR3s include the opening cysteine and the closing phenylalanine or tryptophan. Fields, in order: CDR3 DNA, CDR3 protein, V gene, D gene, clone size, CDR3 length, J gene. A D gene is named only where the DNA matches it firmly. Not all rows give a size; the values are once, few, many and, for expanded clones, a class.

CDR3nt: TGTGCCAGCAGCTTGGGAGAGCTCCGCCTGTCTGGAAACACCATATATTTT; CDR3aa: CASSLGELRLSGNTIYF; v_gene: TRBV5-6; d_gene: -; abundance: once; len: 17; j_gene: TRBJ1-3
CDR3nt: TGTGCCAGCAGCTTAGATGGGGACGGAGCCAAAAACATTCAGTACTTC; CDR3aa: CASSLDGDGAKNIQYF; v_gene: TRBV7-8; d_gene: -; abundance: -; len: 16; j_gene: TRBJ2-4
CDR3nt: TGTGCCTGGCGAGGGCGGGAGACTAATGAAAAACTGTTTTTT; CDR3aa: CAWRGRETNEKLFF; v_gene: TRBV30; d_gene: -; abundance: -; len: 14; j_gene: TRBJ1-4
CDR3nt: TGTGCCAGCAGCCAGAGAGGGACAGGGGTCTTAGGATGGCGGGCGACTGAAGCTTTCTTT; CDR3aa: CASSQRGTGVLGWRATEAFF; v_gene: TRBV14; d_gene: TRBD1; abundance: few; len: 20; j_gene: TRBJ1-1
CDR3nt: TGTGCCAGCTCACCAATGGTAGCGGGAGGAAGAGATACGCAGTATTTT; CDR3aa: CASSPMVAGGRDTQYF; v_gene: TRBV18; d_gene: TRBD2; abundance: -; len: 16; j_gene: TRBJ2-3
CDR3nt: TGCGCCAGCAGCTTTTCAGCAGACACTGAAGCTTTCTTT; CDR3aa: CASSFSADTEAFF; v_gene: TRBV5-1; d_gene: -; abundance: large; len: 13; j_gene: TRBJ1-1
CDR3nt: TGTGCCAGCAGAGACTCCCATTCTGGGGGCTCTGGAAACACCATATATTTT; CDR3aa: CASRDSHSGGSGNTIYF; v_gene: TRBV2; d_gene: -; abundance: -; len: 17; j_gene: TRBJ1-3
CDR3nt: TGTGCCAGCAGCGACACCTTGTGGGATACGCAGTATTTT; CDR3aa: CASSDTLWDTQYF; v_gene: TRBV6-1; d_gene: -; abundance: -; len: 13; j_gene: TRBJ2-3
CDR3nt: TGCGCCAGCAGTGAGGGGGGGACTGAAGCTTTCTTT; CDR3aa: CASSEGGTEAFF; v_gene: TRBV10-2; d_gene: -; abundance: -; len: 12; j_gene: TRBJ1-1
CDR3nt: TGCGCCAGCAGCCAACCCGCCGTACTAGCGGGCTACAATGAGCAGTTCTTC; CDR3aa: CASSQPAVLAGYNEQFF; v_gene: TRBV4-1; d_gene: TRBD2; abundance: -; len: 17; j_gene: TRBJ2-1
CDR3nt: TGTGCCAGCATCGGACAGGGGTCCACTGAAGCTTTCTTT; CDR3aa: CASIGQGSTEAFF; v_gene: TRBV6-4; d_gene: TRBD1; abundance: -; len: 13; j_gene: TRBJ1-1
CDR3nt: TGTGCCAGCAGCCAGGGGCCTGAAAGCACAGATACGCAGTATTTT; CDR3aa: CASSQGPESTDTQYF; v_gene: TRBV11-3; d_gene: -; abundance: -; len: 15; j_gene: TRBJ2-3
CDR3nt: TGTGCCAGCAGCTTAGCAGGGTACACCGGGGAGCTGTTTTTT; CDR3aa: CASSLAGYTGELFF; v_gene: TRBV7-2; d_gene: -; abundance: -; len: 14; j_gene: TRBJ2-2
CDR3nt: TGTGCCAGCAGCTTACTGTCAGGGGGTTACAATGAGCAGTTCTTC; CDR3aa: CASSLLSGGYNEQFF; v_gene: TRBV7-9; d_gene: TRBD1; abundance: -; len: 15; j_gene: TRBJ2-1
CDR3nt: TGCAGCGTCCGACCAGCGGGAGGTGGCGAGCAGTACTTC; CDR3aa: CSVRPAGGGEQYF; v_gene: TRBV29-1; d_gene: TRBD2; abundance: -; len: 13; j_gene: TRBJ2-7
CDR3nt: TGTGCCAGCAGCCCTGGGATTTGGACAGGGGAGAACACTGAAGCTTTCTTT; CDR3aa: CASSPGIWTGENTEAFF; v_gene: TRBV28; d_gene: TRBD1; abundance: -; len: 17; j_gene: TRBJ1-1
CDR3nt: TGTGCCAGCAGTTTCCCGACAGGGAACCATGAGCAGTTCTTC; CDR3aa: CASSFPTGNHEQFF; v_gene: TRBV28; d_gene: TRBD1; abundance: -; len: 14; j_gene: TRBJ2-1
CDR3nt: TGTGCCACCAGATCGAGCCTTCAGCGGGAGGGCCGTTACGAGCAGTACTTC; CDR3aa: CATRSSLQREGRYEQYF; v_gene: TRBV15; d_gene: TRBD2; abundance: -; len: 17; j_gene: TRBJ2-7
CDR3nt: TGTGCCAGCAGCCGCACGGGTAGCAATCAGCCCCAGCATTTT; CDR3aa: CASSRTGSNQPQHF; v_gene: TRBV5-6; d_gene: -; abundance: -; len: 14; j_gene: TRBJ1-5
CDR3nt: TGTGCCAGTAGTTTCGCGGGAGGAAACACCATATATTTT; CDR3aa: CASSFAGGNTIYF; v_gene: TRBV19; d_gene: -; abundance: -; len: 13; j_gene: TRBJ1-3
CDR3nt: TGCGCCAGCAGCTTCGCTCCCTCAGGATCTGGGGCCAACGTCCTGACTTTC; CDR3aa: CASSFAPSGSGANVLTF; v_gene: TRBV5-1; d_gene: -; abundance: -; len: 17; j_gene: TRBJ2-6
CDR3nt: TGTGCCAGCAGTACGGGACTAGCGGGTTACAATGAGCAGTTCTTC; CDR3aa: CASSTGLAGYNEQFF; v_gene: TRBV28; d_gene: TRBD2; abundance: few; len: 15; j_gene: TRBJ2-1
CDR3nt: TGTGCCAGCAGGGACGGGTACTCTGGAAACACCATATATTTT; CDR3aa: CASRDGYSGNTIYF; v_gene: TRBV6-5; d_gene: -; abundance: -; len: 14; j_gene: TRBJ1-3
CDR3nt: TGTGCCAGTAGTACCCCCGGGGGTTTGGGCACTGAAGCTTTCTTT; CDR3aa: CASSTPGGLGTEAFF; v_gene: TRBV19; d_gene: -; abundance: -; len: 15; j_gene: TRBJ1-1
CDR3nt: TGTGCCAGCAACTCCCTGAGCGGGAGGACCAACAGTAGCTCCTACGAGCAGTACTTC; CDR3aa: CASNSLSGRTNSSSYEQYF; v_gene: TRBV21-1; d_gene: -; abundance: -; len: 19; j_gene: TRBJ2-7
CDR3nt: TGTGCCAGCAGTGGACTAGCCGGCAATGAGCAGTTCTTC; CDR3aa: CASSGLAGNEQFF; v_gene: TRBV5-6; d_gene: TRBD2; abundance: -; len: 13; j_gene: TRBJ2-1
CDR3nt: TGTGCCAGCAGCCCCAGGGCTGGGGAAGATCAGCCCCAGCATTTT; CDR3aa: CASSPRAGEDQPQHF; v_gene: TRBV9; d_gene: -; abundance: -; len: 15; j_gene: TRBJ1-5
CDR3nt: TGTGCCAGCAGTTGGACAGGTGGATGGTGGACAGATACGCAGTATTTT; CDR3aa: CASSWTGGWWTDTQYF; v_gene: TRBV27; d_gene: TRBD1; abundance: -; len: 16; j_gene: TRBJ2-3
CDR3nt: TGTGCCAGCAGCTTAGCTACTTCTAACACCGGGGAGCTGTTTTTT; CDR3aa: CASSLATSNTGELFF; v_gene: TRBV11-3; d_gene: -; abundance: once; len: 15; j_gene: TRBJ2-2
CDR3nt: TGTGCCAGCTCACCCGCGGGGGACTATGGCTACACCTTC; CDR3aa: CASSPAGDYGYTF; v_gene: TRBV18; d_gene: -; abundance: once; len: 13; j_gene: TRBJ1-2
CDR3nt: TGCGCCAGCAGCGGGTTGACAGGGATTGGGGAAAAACTGTTTTTT; CDR3aa: CASSGLTGIGEKLFF; v_gene: TRBV5-1; d_gene: TRBD1; abundance: medium-sized; len: 15; j_gene: TRBJ1-4
CDR3nt: TGTGCCAGCAGCATACTCTCAGGTACCGAGCAGTACTTC; CDR3aa: CASSILSGTEQYF; v_gene: TRBV5-4; d_gene: -; abundance: -; len: 13; j_gene: TRBJ2-7
CDR3nt: TGCGCCAGCAGCTTGACAGGGGGCGATTCGGATACGCAGTATTTT; CDR3aa: CASSLTGGDSDTQYF; v_gene: TRBV5-1; d_gene: TRBD1; abundance: -; len: 15; j_gene: TRBJ2-3
CDR3nt: TGCAGCGTCACGACTAGCGGGAACCCGTGGGAGCAGTACTTC; CDR3aa: CSVTTSGNPWEQYF; v_gene: TRBV29-1; d_gene: TRBD2; abundance: -; len: 14; j_gene: TRBJ2-7
CDR3nt: TGTGCCTGGAGGAGAAATGGTCCCAAGGGCACTGAAGCTTTCTTT; CDR3aa: CAWRRNGPKGTEAFF; v_gene: TRBV30; d_gene: -; abundance: -; len: 15; j_gene: TRBJ1-1
CDR3nt: TGTGCCACCAGCAGATCAATGGAGAGTCTCGGCACCGGGGAGCTGTTTTTT; CDR3aa: CATSRSMESLGTGELFF; v_gene: TRBV15; d_gene: -; abundance: -; len: 17; j_gene: TRBJ2-2
CDR3nt: TGTGCCAGCAGCTTAGTGAGAGCGGGAGGGAGCTACAATGAGCAGTTCTTC; CDR3aa: CASSLVRAGGSYNEQFF; v_gene: TRBV11-2; d_gene: TRBD2; abundance: -; len: 17; j_gene: TRBJ2-1
CDR3nt: TGTGCCAGCAGTGAAAGGGTGGCAGGGGGTAATGAAAAACTGTTTTTT; CDR3aa: CASSERVAGGNEKLFF; v_gene: TRBV6-1; d_gene: TRBD1; abundance: -; len: 16; j_gene: TRBJ1-4